These 20 T cell receptor beta chains were all obtained from the same sample, sequenced in a study of OX40 agonist ivuxolimab in advanced cancers. Repertoires were generated with immunoSEQ multiplex PCR, while TCRdb's copy carries only in-frame clones and drops some. Among around 56,000 clones listed, approximately 91% were seen once. Sequencing used CD4+ or CD8+ T cells sorted from blood, obtained in a trial of the OX40 agonist ivuxolimab. These receptors originate from an adult with an advanced solid tumor such as melanoma, head and neck, liver or kidney cancer.

The rearrangement joins TRBV29-1 to TRBJ2-1, with 11 positions matching TRBD2. V trimming: 0 bases; J trimming: 0 bases; junction bases outside the gene matches: 13. This CDR3 region has 20 residues. Germline V gene data show CDR1 as SQVTM and CDR2 as ANQGSEA. CDR3 bases: TGCAGCGTTGAAGACCTCTGGGCTAGCGGGAGGACCCGCTCCTACAATGAGCAGTTCTTC. This codes for CSVEDLWASGRTRSYNEQFF.

The chain recombines TRBV5-1 with TRBJ2-1; 12 bases match TRBD2. Unmatched junction bases numbered 9, after V lost 4 bases and J lost 10 bases. This CDR3 is built from 15 residues. CDR1 SGHRS and CDR2 YFSETQ come from the germline V gene. CDR3 DNA sequence: TGCGCCAGCAGCCTTTCTAGCGGGAGGGCCCGCGAGCAGTTCTTC. Protein product: CASSLSSGRAREQFF. Full variable domain (rest looked up from reference TRBV5-1 and TRBJ2-1): KAGVTQTPRYLIKTRGQQVTLSCSPISGHRSVSWYQQTPGQGLQFLFEYFSETQRNKGNFPGRFSGRQFSNSRSEMNVSTLELGDSALYLCASSLSSGRAREQFFGPGTRLTVL.

The chain joins TRBV5-5 to TRBJ2-7; a weak D match, TRBD1 (7 bases). The CDR3 totals 17 residues. Per the germline V gene, CDR1 is SGHKS and CDR2 is YYEKEE (reference sequence). Trimming pared 2 bases from V and 5 bases from J, leaving 23 bases between. CDR3 DNA: TGTGCCAGCAGCTTCCCGTTCGGGAGAGGGCAGGGGGACGAGCAGTACTTC. It is translated as CASSFPFGRGQGDEQYF. Using reference TRBV5-5 and TRBJ2-7 for the parts outside the CDR3, the full variable domain is DAGVTQSPTHLIKTRGQQVTLRCSPISGHKSVSWYQQVLGQGPQFIFQYYEKEERGRGNFPDRFSARQFPNYSSELNVNALLLGDSALYLCASSFPFGRGQGDEQYFGPGTRLTVT.

The chain is built from TRBV29-1 and TRBJ2-3, with D unclear. The ends were cut back, 5 bases at V and 2 bases at J, with 2 bases in the middle. The germline V gene encodes CDR1 SQVTM and CDR2 ANQGSEA. This CDR3 is 10 amino acids long. CDR3: CSVSTDTQYF. The CDR3 coding sequence is TGCAGCGTTTCCACAGATACGCAGTATTTT.

This clone was seen a single time. The chain links TRBV11-1 to TRBJ2-4; 7 nucleotides line up with TRBD1. Germline V gives CDR1 SGHAT, CDR2 FQDESV (reference sequence). V dropped 2 bases and J dropped 6; count of bases not matched to a gene: 7. The CDR3 runs to 15 residues. In nucleotides, the CDR3 is TGTGCCAGCAGCTTACAGAGGGGGCTCGGAAACATTCAGTACTTC. It is translated as CASSLQRGLGNIQYF.

The chain couples TRBV27 to TRBJ1-5, with 12 nucleotides matching TRBD1. With V trimmed by 6 bases and J by 6 bases, 6 bases remained unmatched. Germline CDR1 and CDR2: MNHEY and SMNVEV (reference sequence). The CDR3 contains 15 residues. The CDR3 region has the DNA TGTGCCAGCAGCCCCGGGACAGGGGGCTCTCAGCCCCAGCATTTT. Translating it yields CASSPGTGGSQPQHF.

The V gene is TRBV30, the J gene TRBJ1-1; 7 bases match TRBD1. The CDR3 contains 13 residues. Germline values: CDR1 GTSNPN, CDR2 SVGIG (reference sequence). Unmatched junction bases numbered 4, after V lost 0 bases and J lost 6 bases. The CDR3 DNA reads TGTGCCTGGAGTGTCGGAGACAGGGCTGAAGCTTTCTTT. It codes for CAWSVGDRAEAFF.

The rearrangement joins TRBV5-6 to TRBJ2-7; no clear D. This CDR3 comprises 15 residues. The V gene's germline CDR1 is SGHDT and CDR2 YYEEEE. Trimming removed 7 bases at V and 1 base at J, with 18 bases between. The CDR3 spells CASHPRPPRSYEQYV. The CDR3 nucleotides read TGTGCCAGCCACCCGCGACCACCTCGATCCTACGAGCAGTACGTC.

This clone was observed once. V usage is TRBV5-1 and J usage is TRBJ2-7; tentatively, D is TRBD1 (6 bases). Looked up from germline, CDR1 is SGHRS and CDR2 is YFSETQ. The CDR3 totals 17 residues. The ends were cut back, 1 base at V and 2 bases at J, with 19 bases in the middle. The CDR3 nucleotides read TGCGCCAGCAGCTTGACCCCCGAGGTGGGGGCCGCCTACGAGCAGTACGTC. Residues: CASSLTPEVGAAYEQYV.

The rearrangement links TRBV15 to TRBJ2-7; D gene uncertain. CDR3 length: 15 amino acids. V gave up 0 bases and J gave up 2 bases, with 11 bases separating them. From germline, CDR1 is LNHNV and CDR2 YYDKDF (reference sequence). In nucleotides, the CDR3 is TGTGCCACCAGCAGAGATCGGGCAGTTACCTACGAGCAGTACGTC. This encodes CATSRDRAVTYEQYV.

V and J are TRBV5-6 and TRBJ1-1; D call uncertain. This CDR3 has 14 residues. Trimming pared 1 base from V and 2 bases from J, leaving 9 bases between. CDR1 and CDR2 from the germline V gene are SGHDT and YYEEEE. CDR3: CASSLSAKNTEAFF. In DNA form, the CDR3 reads TGTGCCAGCAGCTTGTCGGCGAAAAACACTGAAGCTTTCTTT.

The chain has TRBV20-1 and TRBJ1-1, with D uncertain. CDR3 length: 11 residues. Germline CDR1 is DFQATT and CDR2 is SNEGSKA (reference sequence). V dropped 5 bases and J dropped 7 bases, with 11 bases sitting between them. The CDR3 spells CSAYSVNEAFF. DNA of the CDR3: TGCAGTGCTTACAGCGTCAATGAAGCTTTCTTT.

V usage is TRBV5-6 and J usage is TRBJ2-5; the D is unclear. CDR1 and CDR2 from the germline V gene are SGHDT and YYEEEE. The CDR3 runs 11 residues. Trimming cost V 0 bases and J 5 bases, with 2 bases left between them. The CDR3 DNA reads TGTGCCAGCAGCTTGGACGAGACCCAGTACTTC. This codes for CASSLDETQYF.

This chain joins TRBV6-6 and TRBJ2-5; no clear D gene. The length of the CDR3 is 11 residues. The germline V gene encodes CDR1 MNHNY and CDR2 SVGAGI (reference sequence). V lost 2 bases and J 5 bases, leaving 3 bases between the germline ends. CDR3 in amino acids: CASSYEETQYF. The CDR3 DNA sequence: TGTGCCAGCAGTTACGAGGAGACCCAGTACTTC.

This sequence joins TRBV19 and TRBJ2-1, with TRBD2 identical over 7 bases. V lost 3 bases and J lost 7; bases outside the gene matches: 6. Germline V gives CDR1 LNHDA, CDR2 SQIVND (reference sequence). The CDR3 totals 14 residues. The CDR3 bases are TGTGCCAGTAGTATCGGACTAGACCCGAATGAGCAGTTCTTC. It encodes CASSIGLDPNEQFF.

Here the CDR3 reads CAAEGNEQFF. The CDR3 DNA sequence: TGTGCCGCCGAAGGCAATGAGCAGTTCTTC. This chain uses TRBV25-1 with TRBJ2-1; D remains ambiguous. The germline V and J ends were trimmed by 11 bases and 6 bases, with 8 bases remaining between them. CDR1 MGHDK and CDR2 SYGVNS come from the germline V gene. CDR3 length: 10 residues.

The gene calls are TRBV30 and TRBJ2-3; no definite D call. Trimming shortened V by 2 bases and J by 1 base, and 7 bases separated the two germline ends. This CDR3 is built from 13 residues. The germline gives CDR1 GTSNPN, CDR2 SVGIG (reference sequence). The CDR3 DNA sequence: TGTGCCTGGAGTCACTCTCGCACAGATACGCAGTATTTT. Its translation: CAWSHSRTDTQYF.

V and J are TRBV16 and TRBJ2-3; D not certain. This CDR3 contains 12 residues. Trimming removed 2 bases from V and 0 bases from J, with 0 bases in between. Germline V CDR1 and CDR2: KGHSY, FQNENV. The CDR3 DNA is TGTGCCAGCAGCCAAAGCACAGATACGCAGTATTTT. The encoded protein is CASSQSTDTQYF.

The rearrangement uses TRBV7-9 and TRBJ1-2; 9 bases align to TRBD1. The J segment lost 4 bases and the V segment lost 4 bases, leaving 7 bases of the junction unmatched. Germline V gene lookup returns CDR1 SEHNR and CDR2 FQNEAQ (reference sequence). The CDR3 is 15 amino acids. CDR3 sequence (DNA): TGTGCCAGCAGCTCAACAGGGGGCGCTGGCTATGGCTACACCTTC. Its protein product is CASSSTGGAGYGYTF.

The chain combines TRBV15 with TRBJ2-5; 8 nucleotides agree with TRBD1. This CDR3 is 14 amino acids long. J gave up 4 bases and V 5 bases, and 6 bases lay outside the gene matches. The germline V gene has CDR1 LNHNV and CDR2 YYDKDF (reference sequence). CDR3 sequence reads: CATSAPRGPETQYF. CDR3 nucleotides: TGTGCCACCAGCGCCCCCAGGGGGCCAGAGACCCAGTACTTC.